Presented here are 8 T cell receptor beta chains from one specimen sequenced in a study of T cells in Graves' hyperthyroidism and ophthalmopathy. Amplified TCR beta CDR3 regions derived from RNA transcripts. A first-round RT-PCR of the TCR CDR3 used the HTBI primer set. TCRdb reprocessed the multiplex PCR reads via MiXCR and lists one record per CDR3 protein. The repertoire holds a few hundred thousand distinct CDR3 sequences, roughly 15% seen once, with 4% to 6.5% in the top ten. The sequenced sample consisted of blood. The source is a woman between 18 and 30 years old with Graves' hyperthyroidism.

This clonotype has at least ten counts. J is TRBJ2-1 and V is TRBV5-4; 12 bases are a match to TRBD2. Germline CDR1 and CDR2: SGHNT and YYREEE (reference sequence). V lost 9 bases and J lost 5; bases outside the gene matches: 3. CDR3 length: 13 residues. CDR3 loop: CATRTSGNNEQFF. The CDR3 DNA follows: TGTGCCACCCGGACTAGCGGGAACAATGAGCAGTTCTTC. Combining the CDR3 with reference TRBV5-4 and TRBJ2-1 gives the whole variable domain ETGVTQSPTHLIKTRGQQVTLRCSSQSGHNTVSWYQQALGQGPQFIFQYYREEENGRGNFPPRFSGLQFPNYSSELNVNALELDDSALYLCATRTSGNNEQFFGPGTRLTVL.

The table lists this clonotype with many counts. The CDR3 is CASSAAQVSGNTIYF. CDR3 in DNA: TGTGCCAGCAGTGCCGCACAGGTCTCTGGAAACACCATATATTTT. V is TRBV6-1 and J is TRBJ1-3; D is perhaps TRBD1 (5 bases). The CDR3 is 15 amino acids. Trimming removed 4 bases from V and 0 bases from J, with 10 bases in between. CDR1 and CDR2 (germline): MNHNS, SASEGT.

This clonotype showed up just a few times. The V and J genes are TRBV13 and TRBJ2-1; D is perhaps TRBD1 or TRBD2 (9 bases each). The CDR3 loop spans 21 amino acids. V lost 5 bases, J lost 9 bases, and 38 bases lay in between. CDR1 is PRHDT and CDR2 is FYEKMQ in the germline V gene (reference sequence). The CDR3 loop is CASSPDRGTGFSTSGEGEQFF. DNA for the CDR3: TGTGCCAGCAGCCCCGACCGGGGGACAGGGTTTTCGACTAGCGGTGAGGGTGAGCAGTTCTTC. Supplemented by reference TRBV13 and TRBJ2-1, the full variable domain reads AAGVIQSPRHLIKEKRETATLKCYPIPRHDTVYWYQQGPGQDPQFLISFYEKMQSDKGSIPDRFSAQQFSDYHSELNMSSLELGDSALYFCASSPDRGTGFSTSGEGEQFFGPGTRLTVL.

This clonotype was observed many times. The chain is built from TRBV18 and TRBJ1-4; tentatively, D is TRBD1 (5 bases). CDR1 is KGHSH, CDR2 LQKENI, per germline. Trimming shortened V by 1 base and J by 0 bases, and 9 bases separated the two germline ends. This CDR3 comprises 16 residues. The CDR3 DNA follows: TGTGCCAGCTCACCACTGGGACCCTCAACTAATGAAAAACTGTTTTTT. It encodes CASSPLGPSTNEKLFF.

This clonotype was picked up many times. V gene TRBV2 combines with J gene TRBJ2-1; D is tentatively TRBD1 or TRBD2 (6 bases each). CDR3 length equals 15 residues. V was trimmed by 2 bases and J by 8 bases, leaving 16 bases between them. Germline-derived CDR1 and CDR2 are SNHLY and FYNNEI. The CDR3 spells CASSETGTASDEQFF. Written as DNA, the CDR3 is TGTGCCAGCAGTGAAACAGGGACTGCAAGCGATGAGCAGTTCTTC.

This clonotype was observed at least ten times. The chain recombines TRBV3-1 with TRBJ2-7, with 13 nucleotides matching TRBD2. The ends lost 4 bases at V and 4 bases at J; junction bases unmatched: 7. CDR1 is LGHDT and CDR2 is YNNKEL in the germline V gene (reference sequence). This CDR3 is 16 amino acids long. CDR3 protein: CASSPRLAGGSYEQYF. The CDR3 DNA follows: TGTGCCAGCAGCCCTCGACTAGCGGGAGGTTCTTACGAGCAGTACTTC.

This clonotype was counted at least ten times. In DNA form, the CDR3 reads TGTGCCACCAGTGATTTGCGCGGGACTAGGAACAATGAGCAGTTCTTC. It translates to CATSDLRGTRNNEQFF. This rearrangement joins TRBV24-1 to TRBJ2-1; 8 bases line up with TRBD2. Germline CDR1 and CDR2: KGHDR and SFDVKD. Trimming took 0 bases from V and 5 from J; bases not matched to a gene: 5. The CDR3 runs 16 residues.

This clonotype was detected a few times. CDR3 nucleotide sequence: TGTGCCAGCAGAGCTCAATGGGACAGTTTGGTGACCTTC. This sequence encodes CASRAQWDSLVTF. This chain joins TRBV2 and TRBJ1-2, with 7 bases lining up with TRBD1. The J segment lost 14 bases and the V segment lost 6 bases, leaving 15 bases of the junction unmatched. This CDR3 has 13 amino acids. Per germline, CDR1 SNHLY and CDR2 FYNNEI.